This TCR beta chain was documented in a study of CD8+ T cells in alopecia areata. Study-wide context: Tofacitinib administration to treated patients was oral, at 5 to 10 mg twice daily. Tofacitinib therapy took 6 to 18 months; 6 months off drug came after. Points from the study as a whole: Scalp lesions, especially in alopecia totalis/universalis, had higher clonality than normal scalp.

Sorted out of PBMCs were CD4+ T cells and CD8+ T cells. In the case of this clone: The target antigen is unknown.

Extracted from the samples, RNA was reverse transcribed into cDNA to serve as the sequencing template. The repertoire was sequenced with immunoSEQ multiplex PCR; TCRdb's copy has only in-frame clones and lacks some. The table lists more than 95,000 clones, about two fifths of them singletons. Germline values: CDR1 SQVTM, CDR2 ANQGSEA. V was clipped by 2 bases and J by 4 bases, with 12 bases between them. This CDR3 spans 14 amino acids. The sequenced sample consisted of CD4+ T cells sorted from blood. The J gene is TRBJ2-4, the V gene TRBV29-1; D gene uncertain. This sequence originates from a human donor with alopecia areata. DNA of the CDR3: TGCAGCGTTGAACCCCGAGGTGGGAAAAACATTCAGTACTTC. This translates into CSVEPRGGKNIQYF.